The next 24 T cell receptor beta chains were all read from a single sample in a study of cytomegalovirus exposure and HLA in healthy donors. Some clones are missing from TCRdb's copy, which holds only in-frame ones; the method was immunoSEQ multiplex PCR. The data show some 150,000 clones, about 86% seen once. The material sequenced was PBMCs. These TCRs come from a human donor in good health.

The genes are TRBV27 and TRBJ1-4; perhaps TRBD1 as D (6 bases). Germline V lookup: CDR1 MNHEY, CDR2 SMNVEV (reference sequence). V was shortened by 6 bases and J by 4 bases, with 12 bases between the two germline ends. This CDR3 spans 14 amino acids. The CDR3 loop is CASSLDRLNEKLFF. CDR3 DNA: TGTGCCAGCAGCCTTGACAGGCTTAATGAAAAACTGTTTTTT.

This chain links TRBV5-1 with TRBJ2-7; weak D call: TRBD2 (5 bases). V lost 0 bases and J lost 2, with 6 bases in between. The CDR3 loop spans 13 amino acids. CDR1 SGHRS and CDR2 YFSETQ come from the germline V gene. CDR3 sequence: CASSLDGTYEQYF. In DNA, the CDR3 is TGCGCCAGCAGCTTGGACGGGACCTACGAGCAGTACTTC.

The CDR3 coding sequence is TGTGCCAGCAGTTTTACCGACAGGTCCTATCAGCCCCAGCATTTT. This sequence encodes CASSFTDRSYQPQHF. This chain uses TRBV28 with TRBJ1-5; tentative D call: TRBD1 (6 bases). V lost 3 bases, J lost 5 bases, and 14 bases lay in between. The CDR3 has 15 residues. The V gene's germline CDR1 is MDHEN and CDR2 SYDVKM.

The chain links TRBV9 to TRBJ2-1, with TRBD1 identical over 10 bases. This CDR3 has 15 residues. Trimming cost V 4 bases and J 4 bases; bases outside gene matches: 5. Germline V gene lookup returns CDR1 SGDLS and CDR2 YYNGEE. The CDR3 DNA is TGTGCCAGCAGCCCTCGACAGGGGGCGTACAATGAGCAGTTCTTC. Amino acids: CASSPRQGAYNEQFF.

The chain recombines TRBV28 with TRBJ1-5, with TRBD1 matching over 8 bases. Losses at the gene ends were 5 bases for V and 7 bases for J; bases not matched to a gene: 7. The length of the CDR3 is 14 residues. Per the germline V gene, CDR1 is MDHEN and CDR2 is SYDVKM. CDR3 in DNA: TGTGCCAGCAGTATGGCAGGGGGCGGACAGCCCCAGCATTTT. Translating it yields CASSMAGGGQPQHF.

The chain is built from TRBV27 and TRBJ2-7; 7 bases are shared with TRBD1. Looked up from germline, CDR1 is MNHEY and CDR2 is SMNVEV (reference sequence). V shed 5 bases and J 3 bases; nucleotides not matched to a gene: 7. The CDR3 contains 14 residues. The CDR3: CASSPGTDRYEQYF. CDR3 sequence (DNA): TGTGCCAGCAGTCCAGGGACAGACCGCTACGAGCAGTACTTC.

The rearrangement joins TRBV30 to TRBJ2-1; a weak D match, TRBD2 (6 bases). The germline V and J ends were trimmed by 0 bases and 5 bases, with 11 bases remaining between them. The CDR3 runs to 14 residues. Germline CDR1 and CDR2: GTSNPN and SVGIG (reference sequence). In DNA, the CDR3 is TGTGCCTGGAGTGTAACTAGCAGGAACAATGAGCAGTTCTTC. Residues: CAWSVTSRNNEQFF.

Here the CDR3 reads CASSLRGRGYEQYF. In nucleotides, the CDR3 is TGTGCCAGCAGTTTGAGAGGCAGGGGCTACGAGCAGTACTTC. This chain links TRBV27 with TRBJ2-7; a possible D gene is TRBD1 (6 bases). The germline V gene has CDR1 MNHEY and CDR2 SMNVEV (reference sequence). V was clipped by 3 bases and J by 3 bases, with 12 bases between them. The CDR3 loop spans 14 amino acids.

This chain links TRBV7-8 with TRBJ2-7, with TRBD2 identical over 10 bases. The V gene's germline CDR1 is SGHVS and CDR2 FQNEAQ. J was trimmed by 4 bases and V by 1 base; bases with no gene match: 4. There are 15 residues in the CDR3. CDR3 nucleotide sequence: TGTGCCAGCAGCTTAGTTAGCGGGAGGCTTTACGAGCAGTACTTC. Encoded protein: CASSLVSGRLYEQYF.

The chain has TRBV29-1 and TRBJ1-3, with 8 bases aligning to TRBD1. The junction had 7 bases not matched to a gene; V was cut back by 2 bases and J by 7 bases. The CDR3 totals 14 residues. Germline lookup yields CDR1 SQVTM and CDR2 ANQGSEA. CDR3 residues: CSVERSDRVNTIYF. DNA for the CDR3: TGCAGCGTTGAAAGGTCGGACAGGGTGAACACCATATATTTT. Together with reference TRBV29-1 and TRBJ1-3, the CDR3 gives the full variable domain: SAVISQKPSRDICQRGTSLTIQCQVDSQVTMMFWYRQQPGQSLTLIATANQGSEATYESGFVIDKFPISRPNLTFSTLTVSNMSPEDSSIYLCSVERSDRVNTIYFGEGSWLTVV.

The rearrangement links TRBV19 to TRBJ1-5; D possibly corresponds to TRBD1 (6 bases). The length of the CDR3 is 15 residues. CDR1 and CDR2 (germline): LNHDA, SQIVND (reference sequence). With 6 bases removed from V and 7 bases from J, the gap between germline ends came to 19 bases. The CDR3 spells CASRTTGSGSQPQHF. CDR3 in DNA: TGTGCCAGTAGAACAACAGGGAGTGGATCGCAGCCCCAGCATTTT.

V usage is TRBV4-3 and J usage is TRBJ1-1, with 10 bases lining up with TRBD1. The V and J ends lost 3 bases and 4 bases, in that order; junction bases with no gene match: 8. CDR3 size: 16 residues. The germline CDR1 and CDR2 sequences are LGHNA and YSLEER. The CDR3 reads CASSQSIGTGATEAFF. Written as DNA, the CDR3 is TGCGCCAGCAGCCAGAGTATCGGGACAGGGGCCACTGAAGCTTTCTTT.

The chain recombines TRBV6-5 with TRBJ1-3, with a weak D call TRBD1 (6 bases). V dropped 4 bases and J dropped 2 bases, with 15 bases sitting between them. The CDR3 has 16 residues. Germline-derived CDR1 and CDR2 are MNHEY and SVGAGI. CDR3: CASSSIAQGTGNTIYF. CDR3 DNA sequence: TGTGCCAGCAGTTCCATCGCACAGGGAACTGGAAACACCATATATTTT.

This clone was found once. J is TRBJ1-1 and V is TRBV9; D is unclear. Germline lookup yields CDR1 SGDLS and CDR2 YYNGEE. This CDR3 is 15 amino acids long. Trimming removed 0 bases from V and 1 base from J, with 10 bases in between. The CDR3 DNA follows: TGTGCCAGCAGCGTAGTTGGGCAAAAGAACACTGAAGCTTTCTTT. Translating gives CASSVVGQKNTEAFF.

The chain couples TRBV12-5 to TRBJ1-1; D perhaps matches TRBD1 (5 bases). V lost 4 bases and J 3 bases, leaving 9 bases between the germline ends. This CDR3 region has 13 residues. Germline CDR1 LGHNT, CDR2 FRNRAP. CDR3 DNA: TGTGCTAGTGGTTCCGGGGGGGACACTGAAGCTTTCTTT. This gives the protein CASGSGGDTEAFF.

This chain connects TRBV4-3 to TRBJ2-2; D possibly corresponds to TRBD1 (5 bases). This CDR3 comprises 15 residues. The V gene's germline CDR1 is LGHNA and CDR2 YSLEER. Between the trimmed V and J ends, which lost 8 bases and 5 bases, there was a span of 18 bases. CDR3 sequence: CASSSKIGVTGELFF. DNA for the CDR3: TGCGCCAGCTCCTCTAAGATAGGGGTGACCGGGGAGCTGTTTTTT.

This chain joins TRBV27 and TRBJ2-5; the D gene is possibly TRBD2 (5 bases). The CDR3 is 13 amino acids. The germline V and J ends were trimmed by 5 bases and 2 bases, with 9 bases remaining between them. Germline CDR1 reads MNHEY; CDR2 reads SMNVEV (reference sequence). This chain's CDR3 is CASSRTLQETQYF. The CDR3 region has the DNA TGTGCCAGCAGTCGGACTCTACAAGAGACCCAGTACTTC.

The chain couples TRBV15 to TRBJ1-1, with D unclear. Deletions cut 0 bases from V and 9 bases from J, with 11 bases between. Germline V gives CDR1 LNHNV, CDR2 YYDKDF (reference sequence). This CDR3 has 13 amino acids. The DNA for the CDR3 is TGTGCCACCAGCAGAGATCGGGCGGGTAAAGCTTTCTTT. Translation: CATSRDRAGKAFF.

The table lists this clone with a few counts. This chain joins TRBV6-5 and TRBJ1-6, with D uncertain. CDR1 MNHEY and CDR2 SVGAGI come from the germline V gene. The CDR3 is 14 amino acids. Trimming left V 1 base short and J 7 bases short, with 8 bases between. CDR3 in amino acids: CASSYFSGNSPLHF. In DNA form, the CDR3 reads TGTGCCAGCAGTTACTTCTCAGGAAATTCACCCCTCCACTTT.

This clone was found a few times. The chain carries TRBV4-1 and TRBJ1-6; 7 bases are a match to TRBD1. Germline CDR1 and CDR2: MGHRA and YSYEKL. V gave up 6 bases and J gave up 3 bases; unmatched junction bases: 5. The CDR3 is made up of 15 amino acids. This chain's CDR3 is CASRQQGNYNSPLHF. CDR3 DNA sequence: TGCGCCAGCAGACAACAGGGGAACTATAATTCACCCCTCCACTTT.

The rearrangement links TRBV11-1 to TRBJ2-1; 8 nucleotides match TRBD2. The CDR3 loop spans 14 amino acids. Germline CDR1 is SGHAT and CDR2 is FQDESV (reference sequence). Trimming cost V 3 bases and J 6 bases; bases outside gene matches: 4. The CDR3 DNA follows: TGTGCCAGCAGCTTCGGGGGGGGGCTCAATGAGCAGTTCTTC. This sequence encodes CASSFGGGLNEQFF.

This rearrangement joins TRBV19 to TRBJ1-4, with a tentative D call TRBD1 (5 bases). This CDR3 has 13 amino acids. V lost 5 bases, J lost 4 bases, and 8 bases lay in between. Germline V gene data show CDR1 as LNHDA and CDR2 as SQIVND (reference sequence). Here the CDR3 reads CASSSQVNEKLFF. CDR3 coding DNA: TGTGCCAGTAGTTCACAGGTTAATGAAAAACTGTTTTTT.

The CDR3 region is CASSALGKYF. CDR3 DNA: TGTGCCAGCAGTGCACTAGGGAAGTATTTT. V is TRBV25-1 and J is TRBJ2-3; the D gene is possibly TRBD2 (5 bases). The CDR3 is 10 residues long. CDR1 MGHDK and CDR2 SYGVNS come from the germline V gene. V dropped 4 bases and J dropped 13 bases, with 9 bases sitting between them.

The V and J genes are TRBV19 and TRBJ1-2; no firm D call. The CDR3 loop spans 16 amino acids. Trimming took 2 bases from V and 5 from J, leaving 18 bases between them. From germline, CDR1 is LNHDA and CDR2 SQIVND (reference sequence). CDR3 in DNA: TGTGCCAGTAGTATATCAGCCGGTAGCCAAGGATATGGCTACACCTTC. Its translation: CASSISAGSQGYGYTF. The whole variable domain, filled in from reference TRBV19 and TRBJ1-2, reads DGGITQSPKYLFRKEGQNVTLSCEQNLNHDAMYWYRQDPGQGLRLIYYSQIVNDFQKGDIAEGYSVSREKKESFPLTVTSAQKNPTAFYLCASSISAGSQGYGYTFGSGTRLTVV.